The clone carrying this TCR beta chain was counted once. The identical CDR3 is also encoded by other nucleotide sequences in the sample. The assay was immunoSEQ multiplex PCR, and TCRdb's table has in-frame clones only and misses some. Here the sample spans roughly 320,000 clones, about 87% being singletons. The data belong to a study of blood T cell repertoires in COVID-19. Study-level background: Sources were T cells, B-cell-depleted T cells, or PBMCs; the material itself was cDNA or gDNA.

With V trimmed by 2 bases and J by 3 bases, 5 bases remained unmatched. The CDR3 length is 15 residues. In germline, CDR1 is SGHRS, CDR2 YFSETQ. During active infection, Seattle patients enrolled and were then monitored through disease. Sequenced material: peripheral blood. The chain is built from TRBV5-1 and TRBJ2-3, with TRBD1 matching 8 bases. The clonotype comes from a woman aged 45-59 years with COVID-19, enrolled during active disease. The CDR3 region has the DNA TGCGCCAGCAGCTTCAGAACAGGGGGAACAGATACGCAGTATTTT. Protein: CASSFRTGGTDTQYF.